This TCR beta chain comes out of a study of blood T cell repertoires in COVID-19. Study-level information: Some COVID-19 samples were acute and others convalescent; all came from the United States, Italy and Spain. PBMCs, B-cell-depleted T cells, or T cells provided the cDNA or gDNA that made up the material.

Sequencing was performed with immunoSEQ multiplex PCR; in TCRdb, only in-frame clones are kept and a portion is missing. This table holds 200,000 to 300,000 clones, around nine tenths found once. There are 12 residues in the CDR3. The germline V gene encodes CDR1 SQVTM and CDR2 ANQGSEA. The germline V and J ends were trimmed by 7 bases and 3 bases, with 12 bases remaining between them. Recruited during active infection, patients (from Seattle) were subsequently followed longitudinally. The gene calls are TRBV29-1 and TRBJ2-5, with a tentative D call TRBD1 (5 bases). The clonotype originates from a woman aged 55-69 years with COVID-19, enrolled during active disease. Sequenced input: peripheral blood. For the CDR3, the DNA is TGCAGCGCCGCCCCCAGGGAAGAGACCCAGTACTTC. Its protein product is CSAAPREETQYF.